A single sample gave rise to the 18 T cell receptor beta chains below, sequenced in a study of Ad26.COV2.S vaccination and SARS-CoV-2 variants. Profiling relied on immunoSEQ multiplex PCR, and the TCRdb table lists in-frame clones only, not all of them. The repertoire holds about half a million clones, with roughly nine tenths as singletons. Treatment noted: 19 received Ad26.COV2.S at low or high dose, single or two shots; a few received placebo; per-sample allocation not given. Day 63 following the first vaccine or placebo injection was when the samples were taken. The source material was peripheral blood, sampled in a trial of Ad26.COV2.S vaccine versus placebo. These receptors were obtained from a person between 18 and 60 years old who received the Ad26.COV2.S COVID-19 vaccine or a placebo.

Only one count was recorded for this clone. V is TRBV10-3 and J is TRBJ2-5, with 11 bases aligning to TRBD2. Per germline, CDR1 ENHRY and CDR2 SYGVKD. This CDR3 contains 14 residues. Losses at the gene ends were 7 bases for V and 5 bases for J; bases not matched to a gene: 6. As DNA, the CDR3 is TGTGCCATCACGGCTAGCGGGAGGTCTGAGACCCAGTACTTC. This sequence encodes CAITASGRSETQYF.

The CDR3 sequence is CATSRGRGLGYEQYF. The DNA for the CDR3 is TGTGCCACCAGCAGAGGCAGGGGTCTAGGGTACGAGCAGTACTTC. V usage is TRBV15 and J usage is TRBJ2-7, with D perhaps matching TRBD1 (6 bases). In germline, CDR1 is LNHNV, CDR2 YYDKDF (reference sequence). Trimming removed 1 base from V and 4 bases from J, with 14 bases in between. This CDR3 is 15 amino acids long.

The chain uses TRBV28 and TRBJ1-5; TRBD1 matches 8 bases. Germline V lookup: CDR1 MDHEN, CDR2 SYDVKM. The CDR3 sequence is 15 residues long. V trimming: 3 bases; J trimming: 7 bases; junction bases outside the gene matches: 8. The CDR3 DNA follows: TGTGCCAGCAGTTTTATGGGACAGGCGAGGCAGCCCCAGCATTTT. This translates into CASSFMGQARQPQHF.

The V gene is TRBV7-9, the J gene TRBJ2-7, with unresolved D. Germline V lookup: CDR1 SEHNR, CDR2 FQNEAQ (reference sequence). V lost 1 base and J 6 bases, leaving 16 bases between the germline ends. The CDR3 length is 15 residues. The CDR3 nucleotides read TGTGCCAGCAGCTTAGGGCAGGCCACGTCACGCGAGCAGTACTTC. Residues: CASSLGQATSREQYF.

This chain uses TRBV5-1 with TRBJ2-1; D uncertain. Trimming shortened V by 3 bases and J by 6 bases, and 13 bases separated the two germline ends. There are 14 residues in the CDR3. Germline assignment: CDR1 SGHRS and CDR2 YFSETQ. The CDR3 region has the DNA TGCGCCAGCAGCTCGGATCGGATCGGCAATGAGCAGTTCTTC. Protein sequence: CASSSDRIGNEQFF.

The chain uses TRBV9 and TRBJ2-6; TRBD1 matches 8 bases. Germline V gene lookup returns CDR1 SGDLS and CDR2 YYNGEE. The CDR3 is 18 residues long. V dropped 2 bases and J dropped 3; count of bases not matched to a gene: 10. The CDR3 here is CASSVTLAGGVGANVLTF. CDR3 bases: TGTGCCAGCAGCGTGACTCTGGCAGGGGGCGTTGGGGCCAACGTCCTGACTTTC.

The rearrangement joins TRBV19 to TRBJ2-7, with 11 bases identical to TRBD2. Germline CDR1 reads LNHDA; CDR2 reads SQIVND (reference sequence). Trimming removed 6 bases from V and 6 bases from J; junction bases left unmatched: 7. There are 14 residues in the CDR3. This CDR3 reads CASRYSGGGSEQYF. DNA for the CDR3: TGTGCCAGTAGATATAGCGGGGGGGGCTCCGAGCAGTACTTC.

V and J are TRBV5-1 and TRBJ1-2, with D possibly TRBD1 on 5 matching bases. Trimming removed 0 bases at V and 3 bases at J, with 15 bases between. The CDR3 contains 16 residues. The germline V gene has CDR1 SGHRS and CDR2 YFSETQ. In DNA, the CDR3 is TGCGCCAGCAGCTTGGGTCTGGGGACCAGGCACTATGGCTACACCTTC. Encoded protein: CASSLGLGTRHYGYTF.

The chain uses TRBV2 and TRBJ2-7; D possibly corresponds to TRBD1 (7 bases). Trimming pared 7 bases from V and 3 bases from J, leaving 13 bases between. Germline values: CDR1 SNHLY, CDR2 FYNNEI. The CDR3 sequence is 13 residues long. Written as DNA, the CDR3 is TGTGCCAGCACCCGACAGGGACTCTACGAGCAGTACTTC. Translating it yields CASTRQGLYEQYF.

This clone was seen just once. CDR3 residues: CASSHGRSTDTQYF. The CDR3 DNA follows: TGTGCCAGCAGCCACGGCAGGAGCACAGATACGCAGTATTTT. V is TRBV3-1 (or the pseudogene TRBV3-2) and J is TRBJ2-3; no definite D call. Deletions cut 3 bases from V and 0 bases from J, with 7 bases between. Germline CDR1 and CDR2: LGHDT and YNNKEL (reference sequence). The CDR3 sequence is 14 residues long.

The rearrangement uses TRBV10-2 and TRBJ2-7, with D possibly being TRBD1 or TRBD2 (5 bases each). Trimming removed 7 bases at V and 3 bases at J, with 16 bases between. Germline CDR1 WSHSY, CDR2 SAAADI. This CDR3 comprises 14 residues. CDR3 nucleotides: TGCGCCAGCACCCACGGGACGGCCAACTACGAGCAGTACTTC. It yields the protein CASTHGTANYEQYF.

This chain links TRBV30 with TRBJ1-2; 8 bases map to TRBD1. The V gene's germline CDR1 is GTSNPN and CDR2 SVGIG (reference sequence). The V segment lost 0 bases and the J segment 4 bases; nucleotides outside the gene matches: 7. The CDR3 runs to 15 residues. CDR3 loop: CAWSVYQGASYGYTF. CDR3 DNA: TGTGCCTGGAGTGTATATCAGGGGGCCTCCTATGGCTACACCTTC. Variable domain in full (rest from reference TRBV30 and TRBJ1-2): SQTIHQWPATLVQPVGSPLSLECTVEGTSNPNLYWYRQAAGRGLQLLFYSVGIGQISSEVPQNLSASRPQDRQFILSSKKLLLSDSGFYLCAWSVYQGASYGYTFGSGTRLTVV.

The V and J genes are TRBV10-1 and TRBJ2-3; D not resolved. This CDR3 contains 16 residues. Germline V gene data show CDR1 as WNHNN and CDR2 as SYGVQD (reference sequence). Trimming cost V 3 bases and J 2 bases, with 15 bases left between them. The CDR3 is CASSDSVLGPTDTQYF. DNA of the CDR3: TGCGCCAGCAGTGATTCTGTGCTGGGCCCCACAGATACGCAGTATTTT.

The chain is built from TRBV5-6 and TRBJ2-4; possibly TRBD2 for D (5 bases). CDR3 length equals 14 residues. From germline, CDR1 is SGHDT and CDR2 YYEEEE. Trimming left V 2 bases short and J 6 bases short, with 12 bases between. Written as DNA, the CDR3 is TGTGCCAGCAGCTTACCCGGAGGCGGAAACATTCAGTACTTC. This gives the protein CASSLPGGGNIQYF.

The V gene is TRBV30, the J gene TRBJ1-2; D possibly corresponds to TRBD1 (6 bases). There are 12 residues in the CDR3. Trimming stripped 2 bases from V and 7 bases from J, with 11 bases between. Germline V CDR1 and CDR2: GTSNPN, SVGIG (reference sequence). The CDR3 bases are TGTGCCTGGAGTTTCCACAGGGTTGGCTACACCTTC. Its protein product is CAWSFHRVGYTF.

The chain has TRBV15 and TRBJ2-7; D is uncertain. V was shortened by 9 bases and J by 3 bases, with 15 bases between the two germline ends. CDR3 length: 13 amino acids. CDR1 and CDR2 (germline): LNHNV, YYDKDF (reference sequence). The CDR3 loop is CATSLELIYEQYF. CDR3 DNA sequence: TGTGCCACGTCCCTCGAACTGATCTACGAGCAGTACTTC. The full variable domain, completed using reference TRBV15 and TRBJ2-7, is DAMVIQNPRYQVTQFGKPVTLSCSQTLNHNVMYWYQQKSSQAPKLLFHYYDKDFNNEADTPDNFQSRRPNTSFCFLDIRSPGLGDTAMYLCATSLELIYEQYFGPGTRLTVT.

This chain's CDR3 is CASSHSRGLDQPQHF. The CDR3 coding sequence is TGTGCCAGCAGCCACTCCCGGGGTTTGGATCAGCCCCAGCATTTT. The chain carries TRBV27 and TRBJ1-5; D unresolved. Trimming took 6 bases from V and 5 from J, leaving 17 bases between them. The CDR3 is 15 amino acids. Germline V lookup: CDR1 MNHEY, CDR2 SMNVEV (reference sequence).

The chain combines TRBV6-5 with TRBJ2-1, with 9 nucleotides matching TRBD1. V dropped 0 bases and J dropped 6; count of bases not matched to a gene: 3. CDR1 and CDR2 (germline): MNHEY, SVGAGI. The length of the CDR3 is 15 residues. CDR3 residues: CASSYSGQGFNEQFF. DNA of the CDR3: TGTGCCAGCAGTTACTCGGGACAGGGCTTCAATGAGCAGTTCTTC.